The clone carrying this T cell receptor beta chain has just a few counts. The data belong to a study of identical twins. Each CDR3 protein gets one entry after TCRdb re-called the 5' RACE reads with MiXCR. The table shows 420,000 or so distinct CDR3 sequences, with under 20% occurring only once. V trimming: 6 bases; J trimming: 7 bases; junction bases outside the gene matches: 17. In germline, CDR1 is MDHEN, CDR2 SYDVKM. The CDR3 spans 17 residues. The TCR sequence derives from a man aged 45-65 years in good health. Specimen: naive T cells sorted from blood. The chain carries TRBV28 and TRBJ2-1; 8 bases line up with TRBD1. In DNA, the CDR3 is TGTGCCAGCAGAAACCTCCGGACAGGGAATATCCCTAATGAGCAGTTCTTC. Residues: CASRNLRTGNIPNEQFF.